This is a list of T cell receptor beta chains from one sample in a study of early T cells in non-severe SARS-CoV-2 infection. One entry per CDR3 protein results from TCRdb running MiXCR on the 5' RACE reads. This table holds around 33,000 distinct CDR3 sequences, 4.5% to 5% found once. The sample comprised whole blood. The receptors were gathered from an adult who was a healthcare worker with PCR-confirmed SARS-CoV-2 infection or an uninfected control (not recorded which). Both conserved end residues are part of each CDR3. Each record gives: D gene, V gene, CDR3 protein. D genes are given only for firm matches.

D: TRBD2; V: TRBV20-1; CDR3: CSARGWGLAGETQYF
D: TRBD2; V: TRBV7-2; CDR3: CASSPTGTTPETQYF
D: TRBD1; V: TRBV10-2; CDR3: CASSESGRQGDQPQHF
D: .; V: TRBV23-1; CDR3: CASRRWGRPNTEAFF
D: .; V: TRBV5-1; CDR3: CASSVGIQETQYF
D: TRBD1; V: TRBV2; CDR3: CASSRDRGYEQYF
D: .; V: TRBV4-1; CDR3: CASSQETGRTKNIQYF
D: TRBD2; V: TRBV6-6; CDR3: CASSSTSGQETQYF
D: .; V: TRBV28; CDR3: CASQRPFTGELFF
D: .; V: TRBV12-3/TRBV12-4; CDR3: CASSLRILPYEQYF
D: TRBD1; V: TRBV5-5; CDR3: CASSFRGFSTDTQYF
D: .; V: TRBV9; CDR3: CASSPWGAATYEQYF